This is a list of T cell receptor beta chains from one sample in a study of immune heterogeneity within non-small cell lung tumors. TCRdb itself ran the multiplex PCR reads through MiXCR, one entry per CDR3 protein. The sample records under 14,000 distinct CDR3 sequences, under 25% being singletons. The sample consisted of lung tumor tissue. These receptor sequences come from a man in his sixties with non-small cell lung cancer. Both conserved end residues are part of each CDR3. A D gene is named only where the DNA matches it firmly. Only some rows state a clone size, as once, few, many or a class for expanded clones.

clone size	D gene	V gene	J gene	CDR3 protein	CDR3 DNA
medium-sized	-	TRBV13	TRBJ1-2	CASSPGWGGNYGYTF	TGTGCCAGCAGCCCCGGCTGGGGGGGCAACTATGGCTACACCTTC
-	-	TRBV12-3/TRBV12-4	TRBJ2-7	CASSSGVWEQYF	TGTGCCAGCAGCTCCGGAGTTTGGGAGCAGTACTTC
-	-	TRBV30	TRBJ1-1	CAWSEVDISQTNTEAFF	TGTGCCTGGAGTGAGGTGGACATCTCTCAAACGAACACTGAAGCTTTCTTT
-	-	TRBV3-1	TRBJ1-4	CASSHERGKLFF	TGTGCCAGCAGCCATGAGAGAGGAAAACTGTTTTTT
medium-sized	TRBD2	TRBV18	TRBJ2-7	CASSATSGSYEQYF	TGTGCCAGCTCGGCAACTAGCGGGAGCTACGAGCAGTACTTC
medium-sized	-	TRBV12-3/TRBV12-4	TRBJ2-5	CASSLEGPPAGETQYF	TGTGCCAGCAGCCTAGAGGGACCCCCAGCGGGCGAGACCCAGTACTTC
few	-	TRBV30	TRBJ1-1	CAWKGTPFEDTEAFF	TGTGCCTGGAAGGGGACCCCATTCGAAGACACTGAAGCTTTCTTT
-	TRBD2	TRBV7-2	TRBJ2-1	CAKYTSGSYNEQFF	TGTGCCAAGTATACTAGCGGGAGCTACAATGAGCAGTTCTTC
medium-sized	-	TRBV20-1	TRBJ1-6	CSASTGKDSPLHF	TGCAGTGCTAGTACTGGGAAGGATTCACCCCTCCACTTT
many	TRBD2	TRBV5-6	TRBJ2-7	CASSLDGTSGIREQYF	TGTGCCAGCAGCTTGGACGGGACTAGCGGGATCCGGGAGCAGTACTTC
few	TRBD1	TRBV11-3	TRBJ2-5	CASSARGLGETQYF	TGTGCCAGCAGCGCCAGGGGGCTGGGTGAGACCCAGTACTTC
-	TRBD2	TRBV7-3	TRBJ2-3	CASNSSGTSADTQYF	TGTGCCAGCAACTCGTCCGGGACTAGCGCCGATACGCAGTATTTT
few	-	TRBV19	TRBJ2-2	CASKADSNTGELFF	TGTGCCAGTAAGGCGGATTCGAACACCGGGGAGCTGTTTTTT
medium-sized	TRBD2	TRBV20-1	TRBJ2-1	CSASTSGEPGEQFF	TGCAGTGCTAGTACTAGCGGCGAACCGGGTGAGCAGTTCTTC
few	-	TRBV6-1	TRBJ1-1	CASRWNTEAFF	TGTGCCAGCAGGTGGAACACTGAAGCTTTCTTT
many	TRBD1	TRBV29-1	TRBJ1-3	CSVVAGDRGFGNTIYF	TGCAGCGTTGTGGCGGGGGACAGGGGATTTGGAAACACCATATATTTT
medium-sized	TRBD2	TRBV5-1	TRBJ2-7	CASSLAGGTYYEQYF	TGCGCCAGCAGCTTGGCGGGGGGAACATACTACGAGCAGTACTTC
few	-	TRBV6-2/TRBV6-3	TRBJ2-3	CASDSGSSVWADTQYF	TGTGCCAGCGACTCGGGGTCGAGTGTGTGGGCAGATACGCAGTATTTT
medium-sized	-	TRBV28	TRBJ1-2	CASSPWRETGYTF	TGTGCCAGCAGTCCCTGGCGGGAAACGGGCTACACCTTC
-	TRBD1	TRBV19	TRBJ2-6	CASSPGQGNGANVLTF	TGTGCCAGTAGTCCTGGACAGGGGAACGGGGCCAACGTCCTGACTTTC
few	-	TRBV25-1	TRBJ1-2	CASTGTGSSGYTF	TGTGCCAGCACAGGGACGGGTAGTAGTGGCTACACCTTC
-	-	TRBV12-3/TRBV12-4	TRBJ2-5	CASRPGGSGGGETQYF	TGTGCCAGCAGACCGGGAGGTAGCGGAGGGGGGGAGACCCAGTACTTC
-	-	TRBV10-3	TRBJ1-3	CAIKDSSGNTIYF	TGTGCCATCAAGGACAGCTCTGGAAACACCATATATTTT
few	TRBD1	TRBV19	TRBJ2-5	CASSEDRYQETQYF	TGTGCCAGTAGTGAGGACAGGTACCAAGAGACCCAGTACTTC
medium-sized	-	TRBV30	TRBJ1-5	CAWSPGSLNQPQHF	TGTGCCTGGAGCCCCGGCAGCCTCAATCAGCCCCAGCATTTT
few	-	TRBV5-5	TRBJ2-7	CASSLAAPPHHEQYF	TGTGCCAGCAGCTTAGCGGCGCCCCCTCACCACGAGCAGTACTTC
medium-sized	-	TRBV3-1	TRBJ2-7	CASSQYPGVTYEQYF	TGTGCCAGCAGCCAATACCCGGGAGTCACCTACGAGCAGTACTTC
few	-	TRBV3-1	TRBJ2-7	CASSQDMREQYF	TGTGCCAGCAGCCAAGATATGAGGGAGCAGTACTTC